A single sample is the source of the 13 T cell receptor beta chains below, sequenced in a study of cytomegalovirus exposure and HLA in healthy donors. In the PCR, 60 Vbeta and 13 Jbeta primers were used. Libraries were prepared by immunoSEQ multiplex PCR; TCRdb keeps only in-frame clonotypes and omits some of them. The sample carries around 110,000 clones, around 10% recorded once. Sequenced sample: PBMCs. The receptors shown here come from a man aged 25 to 40 in good health and CMV-seronegative.

The V call is TRBV9, the J call TRBJ2-1, with TRBD2 matching over 8 bases. Trimming cost V 6 bases and J 8 bases; bases outside gene matches: 7. The CDR3 loop spans 13 amino acids. Germline V lookup: CDR1 SGDLS, CDR2 YYNGEE. The CDR3 DNA reads as TGTGCCAGCACCAAGGGACTAGGTGATGAGCAGTTCTTC. Protein: CASTKGLGDEQFF.

This chain joins TRBV5-8 and TRBJ1-3; 8 bases match TRBD1. This CDR3 comprises 14 residues. Germline V gene sequence: CDR1 SGHTS, CDR2 YDEGEE. V gave up 4 bases and J gave up 2 bases; unmatched junction bases: 2. The CDR3 region is CASSQGQAGNTIYF. CDR3 sequence (DNA): TGTGCCAGCAGCCAGGGACAGGCTGGAAACACCATATATTTT. Based on the CDR3 plus reference TRBV5-8 and TRBJ1-3, the full variable domain is EAGVTQSPTHLIKTRGQQATLRCSPISGHTSVYWYQQALGLGLQFLLWYDEGEERNRGNFPPRFSGRQFPNYSSELNVNALELEDSALYLCASSQGQAGNTIYFGEGSWLTVV.

The rearrangement joins TRBV18 to TRBJ1-2; possibly TRBD1 for D (5 bases). Trimming took off 0 bases at V and 9 bases at J, with 17 bases between the two ends. This CDR3 region has 15 residues. Germline CDR1 and CDR2: KGHSH and LQKENI. The CDR3 reads CASSPPVRSGMRYTF. In DNA form, the CDR3 reads TGTGCCAGCTCACCACCCGTCAGGTCAGGGATGCGCTACACCTTC.

The gene calls are TRBV15 and TRBJ2-2, with D tentatively TRBD2 (5 bases). This CDR3 is 16 amino acids long. The germline gives CDR1 LNHNV, CDR2 YYDKDF (reference sequence). Deletions cut 1 base from V and 2 bases from J, with 11 bases between. This CDR3 reads CATSRVGGFNTGELFF. The CDR3 nucleotides are TGTGCCACCAGCAGAGTTGGAGGATTTAACACCGGGGAGCTGTTTTTT. The variable domain in full, completed from reference TRBV15 and TRBJ2-2, reads DAMVIQNPRYQVTQFGKPVTLSCSQTLNHNVMYWYQQKSSQAPKLLFHYYDKDFNNEADTPDNFQSRRPNTSFCFLDIRSPGLGDTAMYLCATSRVGGFNTGELFFGEGSRLTVL.

The table lists this clone with a few counts. The chain combines TRBV7-9 with TRBJ1-1, with TRBD1 as a possible D gene (6 bases). CDR3 size: 14 residues. V was pared by 1 base and J by 5 bases, with 11 bases between. Looked up from germline, CDR1 is SEHNR and CDR2 is FQNEAQ (reference sequence). The CDR3 DNA sequence: TGTGCCAGCAGCTTAGGACAGGAATCTACTGAAGCTTTCTTT. Protein: CASSLGQESTEAFF.

The chain couples TRBV29-1 to TRBJ1-1; 7 positions match TRBD1. CDR3 size: 12 residues. V shed 4 bases, J shed 7 bases, and the junction held 6 bases outside the gene matches. Germline V lookup: CDR1 SQVTM, CDR2 ANQGSEA. The CDR3 nucleotides read TGCAGCGTTGGGCAGGGGGAGGTTGAAGCTTTCTTT. Amino acid sequence: CSVGQGEVEAFF.

This clone was counted only a few times. The gene calls are TRBV25-1 and TRBJ2-3; D is possibly TRBD1 (5 bases). Germline lookup yields CDR1 MGHDK and CDR2 SYGVNS. The CDR3 contains 12 residues. V was shortened by 2 bases and J by 12 bases, with 12 bases between the two germline ends. CDR3: CASSEARGKQYF. Here the CDR3 DNA reads TGTGCCAGCAGTGAAGCTAGGGGCAAACAGTATTTT.

This clone was seen only a few times. The chain carries TRBV30 and TRBJ2-3; D remains ambiguous. Trimming cost V 0 bases and J 3 bases, with 7 bases left between them. Per the germline V gene, CDR1 is GTSNPN and CDR2 is SVGIG (reference sequence). The CDR3 runs to 13 residues. Written as DNA, the CDR3 is TGTGCCTGGAGTGTACTTAGAACAGATACGCAGTATTTT. This encodes CAWSVLRTDTQYF. Filled out from reference TRBV30 and TRBJ2-3, the complete variable domain reads SQTIHQWPATLVQPVGSPLSLECTVEGTSNPNLYWYRQAAGRGLQLLFYSVGIGQISSEVPQNLSASRPQDRQFILSSKKLLLSDSGFYLCAWSVLRTDTQYFGPGTRLTVL.

The gene calls are TRBV11-2 and TRBJ2-7; 10 positions agree with TRBD1. With 5 bases clipped from V and 1 base from J, the junction kept 5 bases outside the gene matches. The CDR3 spans 15 residues. Germline CDR1 reads SGHAT; CDR2 reads FQNNGV. The CDR3 loop is CASSIRDRGSYEQYF. The CDR3 DNA sequence: TGTGCCAGCAGCATCCGGGACAGGGGTTCCTACGAGCAGTACTTC. Drawing the rest from reference TRBV11-2 and TRBJ2-7, the complete variable domain is EAGVAQSPRYKIIEKRQSVAFWCNPISGHATLYWYQQILGQGPKLLIQFQNNGVVDDSQLPKDRFSAERLKGVDSTLKIQPAKLEDSAVYLCASSIRDRGSYEQYFGPGTRLTVT.

This clone turned up a few times. V is TRBV19 and J is TRBJ2-3; D possibly corresponds to TRBD2 (5 bases). The V end was cut by 4 bases, the J end by 3 bases, with 11 bases between. The CDR3 runs 14 residues. The germline V gene has CDR1 LNHDA and CDR2 SQIVND (reference sequence). CDR3 region: CASSNPTGTDTQYF. For the CDR3, the DNA is TGTGCCAGTAGTAACCCCACGGGAACAGATACGCAGTATTTT.

V is TRBV29-1 and J is TRBJ2-7; no clear D. V was trimmed by 1 base and J by 3 bases, leaving 7 bases between them. The CDR3 has 12 amino acids. The germline gives CDR1 SQVTM, CDR2 ANQGSEA. The CDR3 sequence: CSVEVQYYEQYF. The CDR3 DNA follows: TGCAGCGTTGAAGTCCAGTACTACGAGCAGTACTTC.

This clone has a handful of counts. The chain combines TRBV9 with TRBJ1-2, with TRBD1 matching over 9 bases. Germline trimming cut 0 bases from V and 7 bases from J; bases unmatched to any gene: 10. Germline V gene data show CDR1 as SGDLS and CDR2 as YYNGEE. The CDR3 runs 16 residues. The CDR3 loop reads CASSVARETGGGGYTF. The DNA of the CDR3 is TGTGCCAGCAGCGTAGCTCGGGAGACAGGGGGTGGTGGCTACACCTTC.

This clone turned up a few times. The chain joins TRBV5-1 to TRBJ1-3, with no clear D. The V and J ends lost 2 bases and 3 bases respectively, with 6 bases between them. Germline values: CDR1 SGHRS, CDR2 YFSETQ. This CDR3 comprises 13 residues. CDR3 in amino acids: CASSLQIGNTIYF. DNA for the CDR3: TGCGCCAGCAGCTTACAGATTGGAAACACCATATATTTT.